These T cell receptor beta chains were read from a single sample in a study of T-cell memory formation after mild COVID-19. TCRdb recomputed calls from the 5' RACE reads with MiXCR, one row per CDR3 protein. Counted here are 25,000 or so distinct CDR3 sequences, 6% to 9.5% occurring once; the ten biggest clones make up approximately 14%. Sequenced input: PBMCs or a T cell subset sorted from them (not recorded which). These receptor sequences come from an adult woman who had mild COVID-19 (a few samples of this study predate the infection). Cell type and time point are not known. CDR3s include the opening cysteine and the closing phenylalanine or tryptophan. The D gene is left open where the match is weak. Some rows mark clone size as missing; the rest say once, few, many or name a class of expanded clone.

cdr3_aa: CASSSTGYGYTF; cdr3_nt: TGTGCCAGCAGTTCGACAGGCTATGGCTACACCTTC; clone_size: many; d_call: -; j_call: TRBJ1-2; v_call: TRBV12-3/TRBV12-4
cdr3_aa: CASSQGRREGEQFF; cdr3_nt: TGTGCCAGCAGCCAAGGAAGGAGGGAGGGGGAGCAGTTCTTC; clone_size: many; d_call: TRBD2; j_call: TRBJ2-1; v_call: TRBV3-1
cdr3_aa: CASSLGRGVYNEQFF; cdr3_nt: TGTGCCAGCAGCTTAGGCCGGGGGGTTTACAATGAGCAGTTCTTC; clone_size: many; d_call: TRBD2; j_call: TRBJ2-1; v_call: TRBV7-3
cdr3_aa: CASSFRGGMQHTEAFF; cdr3_nt: TGTGCCAGCAGCTTTAGAGGGGGGATGCAGCACACTGAAGCTTTCTTT; clone_size: many; d_call: -; j_call: TRBJ1-1; v_call: TRBV5-5
cdr3_aa: CASKGGQGGNQPQHF; cdr3_nt: TGTGCCAGCAAGGGGGGACAGGGGGGTAATCAGCCCCAGCATTTT; clone_size: many; d_call: TRBD1; j_call: TRBJ1-5; v_call: TRBV6-6
cdr3_aa: CATSASGGYEQYF; cdr3_nt: TGTGCCACCAGTGCCTCCGGGGGTTACGAGCAGTACTTC; clone_size: -; d_call: -; j_call: TRBJ2-7; v_call: TRBV24-1
cdr3_aa: CASSNSQVENYGYTF; cdr3_nt: TGTGCCAGCAGCAACTCCCAAGTTGAAAACTATGGCTACACCTTC; clone_size: many; d_call: -; j_call: TRBJ1-2; v_call: TRBV21-1
cdr3_aa: CASSLRRGAQETQYF; cdr3_nt: TGTGCCAGCAGCTTACGCCGGGGGGCCCAAGAGACCCAGTACTTC; clone_size: many; d_call: -; j_call: TRBJ2-5; v_call: TRBV7-2
cdr3_aa: CASSSGETEAFF; cdr3_nt: TGTGCCAGCAGCTCAGGGGAGACTGAAGCTTTCTTT; clone_size: -; d_call: -; j_call: TRBJ1-1; v_call: TRBV28
cdr3_aa: CASSLFTPTKQYF; cdr3_nt: TGTGCCAGCAGCCTCTTTACCCCTACGAAGCAGTACTTC; clone_size: many; d_call: -; j_call: TRBJ2-7; v_call: TRBV27
cdr3_aa: CSAPLYLGETQYF; cdr3_nt: TGCAGTGCTCCCCTCTACCTCGGAGAGACCCAGTACTTC; clone_size: many; d_call: -; j_call: TRBJ2-5; v_call: TRBV20-1
cdr3_aa: CASSPADRGPWGNQPQHF; cdr3_nt: TGTGCCAGCTCACCAGCGGACAGGGGGCCTTGGGGTAATCAGCCCCAGCATTTT; clone_size: -; d_call: TRBD1; j_call: TRBJ1-5; v_call: TRBV18